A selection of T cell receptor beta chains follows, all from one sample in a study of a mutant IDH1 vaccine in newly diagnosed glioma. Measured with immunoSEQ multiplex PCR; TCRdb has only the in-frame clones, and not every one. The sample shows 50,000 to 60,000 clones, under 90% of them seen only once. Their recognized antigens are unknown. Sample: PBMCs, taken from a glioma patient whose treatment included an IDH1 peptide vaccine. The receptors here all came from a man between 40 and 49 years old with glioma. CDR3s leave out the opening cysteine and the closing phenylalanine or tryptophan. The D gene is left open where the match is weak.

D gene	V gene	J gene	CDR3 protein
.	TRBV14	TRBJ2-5	ASSQDSDHATQY
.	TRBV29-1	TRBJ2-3	SVDEDSFFSTDTQY
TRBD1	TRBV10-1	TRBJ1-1	ASSDPGGEAF
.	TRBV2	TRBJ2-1	ASGGFGPRIRSDEQF
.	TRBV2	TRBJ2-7	ASSENTGEQY
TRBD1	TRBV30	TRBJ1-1	AWGGTGYDTEAF
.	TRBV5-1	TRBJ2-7	ASSFGQGNDEQY
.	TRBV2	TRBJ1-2	AGGTGVNYGYT
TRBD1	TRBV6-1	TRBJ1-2	ASSALQGDGYT
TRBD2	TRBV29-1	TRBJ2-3	SVVLAGGHSGTDTQY
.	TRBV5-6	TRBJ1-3	ASRDGVAGTSGNTIY
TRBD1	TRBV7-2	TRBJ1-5	ASSWTGYRNQPQH
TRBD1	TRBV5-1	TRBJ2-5	ASSLGDRGLETQY
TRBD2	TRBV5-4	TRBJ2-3	ASSLSSGSTDTQY
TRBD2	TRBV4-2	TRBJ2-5	ASSQGLAGGQETQY
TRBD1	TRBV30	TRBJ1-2	AWKTGSDYGYT
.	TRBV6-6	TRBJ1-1	ASSYSPRTEAF
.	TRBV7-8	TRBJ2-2	ASSSAGIGELF
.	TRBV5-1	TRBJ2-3	ASSLEQEDTQY
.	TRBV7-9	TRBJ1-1	ASSFGGSGTEAF
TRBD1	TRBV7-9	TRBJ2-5	ASSSGQGETQY
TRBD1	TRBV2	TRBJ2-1	ATRLQGAYNEQF
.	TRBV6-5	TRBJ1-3	ASRAGNTIY
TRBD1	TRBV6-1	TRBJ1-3	ASVRQGAGNTIY